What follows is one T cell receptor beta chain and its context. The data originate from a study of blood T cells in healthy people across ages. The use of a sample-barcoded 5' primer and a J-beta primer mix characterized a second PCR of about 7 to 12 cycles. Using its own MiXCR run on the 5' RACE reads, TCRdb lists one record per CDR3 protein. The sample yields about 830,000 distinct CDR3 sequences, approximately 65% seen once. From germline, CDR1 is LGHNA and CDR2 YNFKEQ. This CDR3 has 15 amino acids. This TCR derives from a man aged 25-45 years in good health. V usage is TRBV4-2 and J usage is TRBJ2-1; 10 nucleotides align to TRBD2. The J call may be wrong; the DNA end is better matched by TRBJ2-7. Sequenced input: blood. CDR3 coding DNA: TGTGCCAGCAGCCAAGACTCTAGCGGGGGCTACGAGCAGTACTTC. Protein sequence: CASSQDSSGGYEQYF.